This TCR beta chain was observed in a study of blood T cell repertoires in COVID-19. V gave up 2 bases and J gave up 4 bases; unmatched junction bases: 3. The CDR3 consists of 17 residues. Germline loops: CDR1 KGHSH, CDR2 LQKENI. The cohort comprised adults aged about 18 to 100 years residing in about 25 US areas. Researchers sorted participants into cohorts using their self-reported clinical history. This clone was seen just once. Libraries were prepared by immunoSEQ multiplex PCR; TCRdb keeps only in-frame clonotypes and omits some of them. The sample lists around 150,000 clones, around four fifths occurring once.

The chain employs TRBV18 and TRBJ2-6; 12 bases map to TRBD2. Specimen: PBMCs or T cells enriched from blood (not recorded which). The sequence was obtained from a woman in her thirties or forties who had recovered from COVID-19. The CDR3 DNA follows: TGTGCCAGCTCACCAGGACTAGCGGGGACGGGGGCCAACGTCCTGACTTTC. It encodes CASSPGLAGTGANVLTF.